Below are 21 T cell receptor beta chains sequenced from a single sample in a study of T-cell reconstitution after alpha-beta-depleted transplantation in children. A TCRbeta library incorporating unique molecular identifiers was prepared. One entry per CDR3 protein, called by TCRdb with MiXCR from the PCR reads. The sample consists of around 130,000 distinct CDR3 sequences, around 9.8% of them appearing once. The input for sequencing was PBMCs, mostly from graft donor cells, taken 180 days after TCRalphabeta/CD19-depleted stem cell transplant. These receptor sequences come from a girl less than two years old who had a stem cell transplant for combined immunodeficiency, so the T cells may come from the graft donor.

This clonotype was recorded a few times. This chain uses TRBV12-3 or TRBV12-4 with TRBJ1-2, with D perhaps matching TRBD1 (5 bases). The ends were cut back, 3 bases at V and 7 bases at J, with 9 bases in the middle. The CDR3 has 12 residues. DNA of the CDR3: TGTGCCAGCAGTTTCAGGGTTGGTGGCTACACCTTC. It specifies CASSFRVGGYTF.

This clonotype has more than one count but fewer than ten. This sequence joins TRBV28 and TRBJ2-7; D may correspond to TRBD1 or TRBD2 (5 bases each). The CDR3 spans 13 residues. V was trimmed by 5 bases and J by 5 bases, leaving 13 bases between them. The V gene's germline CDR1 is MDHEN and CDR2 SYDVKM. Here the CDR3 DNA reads TGTGCCAGCAGTCACAGGTGGAGGAACGAGCAGTACTTC. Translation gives CASSHRWRNEQYF.

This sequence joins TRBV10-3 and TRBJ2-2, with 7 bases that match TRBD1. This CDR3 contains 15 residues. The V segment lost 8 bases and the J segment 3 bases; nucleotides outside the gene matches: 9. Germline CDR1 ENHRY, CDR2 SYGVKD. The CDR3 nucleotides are TGTGCCATCGGGCGGGTGCAGGGGGACACCGGGGAGCTGTTTTTT. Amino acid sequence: CAIGRVQGDTGELFF.

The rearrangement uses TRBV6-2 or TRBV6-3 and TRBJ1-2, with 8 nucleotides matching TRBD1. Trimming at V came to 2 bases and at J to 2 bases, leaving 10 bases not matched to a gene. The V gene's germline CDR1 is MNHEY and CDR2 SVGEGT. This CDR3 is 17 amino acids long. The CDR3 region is CASSYGQGAGLNYGYTF. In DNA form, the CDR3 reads TGTGCCAGCAGTTACGGTCAGGGGGCCGGTCTGAACTATGGCTACACCTTC.

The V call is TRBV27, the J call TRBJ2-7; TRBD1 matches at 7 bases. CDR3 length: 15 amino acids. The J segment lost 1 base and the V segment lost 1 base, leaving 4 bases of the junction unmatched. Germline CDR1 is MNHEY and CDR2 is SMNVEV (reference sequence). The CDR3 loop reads CASSLLPGGSYEQYF. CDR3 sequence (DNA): TGTGCCAGCAGTTTATTGCCAGGGGGTTCCTACGAGCAGTACTTC.

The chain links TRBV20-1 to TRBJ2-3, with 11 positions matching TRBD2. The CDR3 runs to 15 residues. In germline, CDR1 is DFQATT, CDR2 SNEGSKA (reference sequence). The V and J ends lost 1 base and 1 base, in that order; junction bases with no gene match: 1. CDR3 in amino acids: CSARGGLAGTDTQYF. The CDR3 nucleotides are TGCAGTGCTAGAGGGGGACTAGCGGGCACAGATACGCAGTATTTT.

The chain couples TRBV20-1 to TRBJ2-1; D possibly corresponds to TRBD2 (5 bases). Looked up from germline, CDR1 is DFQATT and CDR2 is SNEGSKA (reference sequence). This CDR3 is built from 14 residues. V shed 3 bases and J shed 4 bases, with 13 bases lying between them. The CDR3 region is CSARHGSDYNEQFF. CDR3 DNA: TGCAGTGCTAGGCATGGTAGCGATTACAATGAGCAGTTCTTC.

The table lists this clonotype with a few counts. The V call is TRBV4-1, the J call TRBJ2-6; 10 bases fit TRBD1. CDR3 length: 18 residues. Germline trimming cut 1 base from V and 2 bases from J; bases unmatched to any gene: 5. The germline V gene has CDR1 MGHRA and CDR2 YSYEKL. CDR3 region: CASSQGDRGLTGANVLTF. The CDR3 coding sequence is TGCGCCAGCAGCCAAGGGGACAGGGGCCTCACTGGGGCCAACGTCCTGACTTTC.

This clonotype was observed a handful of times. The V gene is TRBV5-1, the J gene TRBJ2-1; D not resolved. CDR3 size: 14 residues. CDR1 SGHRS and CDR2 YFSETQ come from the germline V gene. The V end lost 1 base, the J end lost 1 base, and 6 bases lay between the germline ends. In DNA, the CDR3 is TGCGCCAGCAGCTTGTACAAGTCCTACAATGAGCAGTTCTTC. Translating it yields CASSLYKSYNEQFF.

The chain's CDR3 is CSARVPSGGNQPQHF. Here the CDR3 DNA reads TGCAGTGCTAGAGTGCCCAGCGGCGGCAATCAGCCCCAGCATTTT. V gene TRBV20-1 combines with J gene TRBJ1-5, with unresolved D. Trimming left V 1 base short and J 2 bases short, with 12 bases between. The CDR3 extends over 15 amino acids. Looked up from germline, CDR1 is DFQATT and CDR2 is SNEGSKA (reference sequence).

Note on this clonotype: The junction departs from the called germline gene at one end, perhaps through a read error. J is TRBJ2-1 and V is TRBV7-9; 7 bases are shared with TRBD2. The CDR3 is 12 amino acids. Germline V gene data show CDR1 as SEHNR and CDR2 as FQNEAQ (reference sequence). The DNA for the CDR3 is TGTGCCAGCAGTTGGCGGGCGGGAGTAGGTCTCTTC. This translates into CASSWRAGVGLF.

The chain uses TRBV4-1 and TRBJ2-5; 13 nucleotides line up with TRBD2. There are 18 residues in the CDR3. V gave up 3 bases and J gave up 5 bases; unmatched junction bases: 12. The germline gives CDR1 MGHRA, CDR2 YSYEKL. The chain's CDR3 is CASSHKEGLAGNWETQYF. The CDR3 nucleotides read TGCGCCAGCAGCCACAAAGAGGGACTAGCGGGGAACTGGGAGACCCAGTACTTC.

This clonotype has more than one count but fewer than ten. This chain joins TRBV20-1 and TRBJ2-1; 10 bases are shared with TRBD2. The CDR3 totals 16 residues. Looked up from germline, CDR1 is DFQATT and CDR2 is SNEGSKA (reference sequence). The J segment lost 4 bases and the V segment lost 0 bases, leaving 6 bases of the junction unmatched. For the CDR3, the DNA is TGCAGTGCTAGAGATCGACAGCGGGAGGGATACAATGAGCAGTTCTTC. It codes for CSARDRQREGYNEQFF.

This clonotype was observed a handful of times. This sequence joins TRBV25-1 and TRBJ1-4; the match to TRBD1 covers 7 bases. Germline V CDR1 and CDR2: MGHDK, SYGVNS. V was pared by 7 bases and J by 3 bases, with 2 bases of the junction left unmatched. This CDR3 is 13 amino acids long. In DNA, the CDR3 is TGTGCCAGCAAGGGACAGCCTAATGAAAAACTGTTTTTT. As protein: CASKGQPNEKLFF.

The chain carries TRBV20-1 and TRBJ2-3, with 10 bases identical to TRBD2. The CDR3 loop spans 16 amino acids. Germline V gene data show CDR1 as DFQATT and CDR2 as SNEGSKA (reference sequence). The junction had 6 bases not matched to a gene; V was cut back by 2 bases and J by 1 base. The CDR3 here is CSARSTGTSGTDTQYF. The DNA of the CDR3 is TGCAGTGCTAGATCGACCGGGACTAGCGGCACAGATACGCAGTATTTT.

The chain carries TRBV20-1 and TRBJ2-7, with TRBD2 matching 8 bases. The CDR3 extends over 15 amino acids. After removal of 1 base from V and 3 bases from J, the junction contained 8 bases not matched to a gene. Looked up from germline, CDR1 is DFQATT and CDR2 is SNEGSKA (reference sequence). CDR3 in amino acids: CSARALAGISYEQYF. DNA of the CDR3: TGCAGTGCTAGAGCTTTAGCGGGAATTAGCTACGAGCAGTACTTC.

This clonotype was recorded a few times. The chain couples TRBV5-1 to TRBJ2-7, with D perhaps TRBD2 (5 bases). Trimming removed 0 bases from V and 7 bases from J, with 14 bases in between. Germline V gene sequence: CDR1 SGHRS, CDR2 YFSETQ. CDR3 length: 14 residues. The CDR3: CASSLEGNSGEQYF. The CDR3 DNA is TGCGCCAGCAGCTTGGAAGGGAATTCGGGAGAGCAGTACTTC.

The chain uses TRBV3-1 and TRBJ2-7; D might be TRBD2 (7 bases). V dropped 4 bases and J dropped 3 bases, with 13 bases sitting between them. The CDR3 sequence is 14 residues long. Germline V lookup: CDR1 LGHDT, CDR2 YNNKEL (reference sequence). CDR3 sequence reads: CASSRGGAYYEQYF. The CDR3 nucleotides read TGTGCCAGCAGCCGGGGGGGGGCCTACTACGAGCAGTACTTC.

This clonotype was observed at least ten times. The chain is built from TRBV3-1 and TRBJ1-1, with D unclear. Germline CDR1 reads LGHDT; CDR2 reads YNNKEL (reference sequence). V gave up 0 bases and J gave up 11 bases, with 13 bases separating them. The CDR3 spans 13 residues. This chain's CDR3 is CASSQDPTRGAFF. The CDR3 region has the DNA TGTGCCAGCAGCCAAGACCCCACGAGAGGGGCTTTCTTT.

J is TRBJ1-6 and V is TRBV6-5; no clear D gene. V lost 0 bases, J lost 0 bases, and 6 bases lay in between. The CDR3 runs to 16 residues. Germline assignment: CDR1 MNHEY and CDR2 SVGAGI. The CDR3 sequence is CASSYSRVSYNSPLHF. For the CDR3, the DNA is TGTGCCAGCAGTTACTCAAGGGTCTCCTATAATTCACCCCTCCACTTT.

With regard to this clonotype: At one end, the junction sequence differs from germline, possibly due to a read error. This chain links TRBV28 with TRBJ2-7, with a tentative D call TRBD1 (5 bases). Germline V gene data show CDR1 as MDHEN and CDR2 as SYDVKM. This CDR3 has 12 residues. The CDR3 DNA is TGTGCCAGCAGCCCTGGACACTACGACCAGTACTTC. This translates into CASSPGHYDQYF. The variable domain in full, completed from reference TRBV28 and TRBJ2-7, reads DVKVTQSSRYLVKRTGEKVFLECVQDMDHENMFWYRQDPGLGLRLIYFSYDVKMKEKGDIPEGYSVSREKKERFSLILESASTNQTSMYLCASSPGHYDQYFGPGTRLTVT.